This TCR beta chain appears in the sequencing data of a study of beta chain features in type 1 diabetes. Study conclusions and caveats: Cells expressing TCR highly could be over-represented by cDNA sequencing.

CDR3 size: 12 residues. CDR1 is SGHNT and CDR2 is YYREEE in the germline V gene (reference sequence). Trimming stripped 4 bases from V and 12 bases from J, with 17 bases between. Points on this clone: No antigen is known for it.

Since all of the isolated RNA was reverse transcribed, expressed TCRB transcripts were what got sequenced. This table comes from immunoSEQ multiplex PCR, and its TCRdb copy is limited to in-frame clones, with some not included. The sample carries about 320,000 clones, about 14% recorded once. Source material: central memory CD4+ T cells from blood. The sequence was obtained from a man younger than 45 in good health. The V gene is TRBV5-4, the J gene TRBJ2-7; the D is unclear. This CDR3 reads CASSPVSPPGYF. CDR3 DNA sequence: TGTGCCAGCAGCCCCGTGTCGCCTCCGGGGTACTTC.